A single TCR beta chain is shown here with its context. Germline CDR1 SGHDT, CDR2 YYEEEE. V shed 3 bases and J 1 base; nucleotides not matched to a gene: 4. The CDR3 consists of 15 residues. In the original workflow: Counts of nucleated cells, estimated from reference gene primer amplification, were obtained. TCRdb keeps only in-frame clones here, not all; method: immunoSEQ multiplex PCR. That table supplies the V and J calls and clone size; D and trimming were determined from the DNA. This table holds 150,000 to 200,000 clones, around 84% found once. Everyone who took part was about 18 to 90 years old, and they came from about two dozen US areas. Two negative PCRs, clearance, or symptom resolution were required of recovered Cohort 3 donors. The sample comes from a study of blood T cell repertoires in COVID-19.

This TCR was sampled from a man aged 45 to 65 who had recovered from COVID-19. V and J are TRBV5-6 and TRBJ1-2, with TRBD1 identical over 9 bases. Sequencing was carried out using PBMCs or T cells enriched from blood (not recorded which). The CDR3 region is CASSSDRGGNYGYTF. Written as DNA, the CDR3 is TGTGCCAGCAGCTCCGACAGGGGGGGTAACTATGGCTACACCTTC.